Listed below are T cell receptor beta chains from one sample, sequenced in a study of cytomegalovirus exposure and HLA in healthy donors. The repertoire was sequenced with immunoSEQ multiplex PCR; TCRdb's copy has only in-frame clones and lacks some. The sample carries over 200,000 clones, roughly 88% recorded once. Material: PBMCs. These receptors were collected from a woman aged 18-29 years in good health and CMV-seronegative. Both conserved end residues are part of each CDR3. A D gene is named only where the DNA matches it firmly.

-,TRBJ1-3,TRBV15,CATSTLTPSLSGNTIYF,TGTGCCACCAGCACATTGACACCATCCCTTTCTGGAAACACCATATATTTT
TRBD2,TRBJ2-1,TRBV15,CATSSLHGTGTSGRALGYNEQFF,TGTGCCACCAGCAGTCTCCACGGGACGGGGACTAGCGGGAGGGCCTTGGGGTACAATGAGCAGTTCTTC
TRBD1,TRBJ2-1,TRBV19,CASSIDIRGSYNEQFF,TGTGCCAGTAGTATAGATATCAGGGGGTCCTACAATGAGCAGTTCTTC
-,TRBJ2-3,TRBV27,CASSFEGGTDTQYF,TGTGCCAGCAGTTTTGAGGGTGGCACAGATACGCAGTATTTT
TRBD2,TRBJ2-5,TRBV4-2,CASSPARGLAGTQETQYF,TGTGCCAGCAGCCCTGCGAGGGGGTTAGCGGGAACTCAAGAGACCCAGTACTTC
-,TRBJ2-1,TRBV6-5,CASSYGTVEQFF,TGTGCCAGCAGTTATGGTACTGTTGAGCAGTTCTTC
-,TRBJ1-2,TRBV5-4,CASSSSTGVYGYTF,TGTGCCAGCAGCTCGTCGACGGGAGTCTATGGCTACACCTTC
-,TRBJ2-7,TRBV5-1,CASSLASELEQYF,TGCGCCAGCAGCTTGGCTAGCGAGCTCGAGCAGTACTTC
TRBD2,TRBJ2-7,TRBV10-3,CAIRGTSGSYEQYF,TGTGCCATCAGGGGGACTAGCGGGTCCTACGAGCAGTACTTC
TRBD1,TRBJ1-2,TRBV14,CASSPPMDRGHTF,TGTGCCAGCAGCCCCCCCATGGACAGGGGACACACCTTC
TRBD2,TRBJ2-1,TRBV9,CASSVEVSGRLGEQFF,TGTGCCAGCAGCGTAGAGGTTAGCGGGAGGCTGGGGGAGCAGTTCTTC
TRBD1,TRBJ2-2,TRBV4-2,CASSQGQGLDTGELFF,TGTGCCAGCAGCCAAGGACAGGGGTTGGACACCGGGGAGCTGTTTTTT
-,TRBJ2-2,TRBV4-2,CASSQGTSRNTGELFF,TGTGCCAGCAGCCAAGGTACTAGTAGGAACACCGGGGAGCTGTTTTTT